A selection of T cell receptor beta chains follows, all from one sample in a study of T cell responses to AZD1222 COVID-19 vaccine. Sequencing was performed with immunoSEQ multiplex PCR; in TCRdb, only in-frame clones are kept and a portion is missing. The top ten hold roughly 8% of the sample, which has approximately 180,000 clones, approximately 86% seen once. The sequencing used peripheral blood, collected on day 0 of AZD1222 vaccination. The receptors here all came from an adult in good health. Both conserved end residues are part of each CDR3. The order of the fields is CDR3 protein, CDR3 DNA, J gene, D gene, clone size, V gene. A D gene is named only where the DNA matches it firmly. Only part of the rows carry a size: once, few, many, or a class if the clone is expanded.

CASSEGDNSPLHF | TGTGCCAGCAGTGAAGGGGATAATTCACCCCTCCACTTT | TRBJ1-6 | - | few | TRBV6-4
CASSTRNKRAGRIINYEQYF | TGTGCCAGCAGCACCCGGAATAAACGGGCGGGACGGATTATTAACTACGAGCAGTACTTC | TRBJ2-7 | - | - | TRBV21-1
CASSFTGFGSPLHF | TGTGCCAGCAGCTTTACAGGGTTCGGCTCACCCCTCCACTTT | TRBJ1-6 | - | - | TRBV7-2
CASSARGMTGELFF | TGTGCCAGCAGCGCCAGGGGAATGACCGGGGAGCTGTTTTTT | TRBJ2-2 | - | - | TRBV7-2
CASSPSGQAAYEQYF | TGTGCCAGCTCACCCTCTGGACAGGCCGCCTACGAGCAGTACTTC | TRBJ2-7 | TRBD1 | - | TRBV18
CASTSGWYEEYF | TGTGCCAGCACGTCAGGGTGGTACGAGGAGTACTTC | TRBJ2-7 | - | - | TRBV6-6
CASSAGVPDTQYF | TGTGCCAGCAGCGCAGGGGTCCCAGATACGCAGTATTTT | TRBJ2-3 | - | - | TRBV6-4
CASSFRGGNTIYF | TGTGCCAGCAGTTTTAGAGGGGGAAACACCATATATTTT | TRBJ1-3 | - | - | TRBV12-3/TRBV12-4
CASSQARRNTEAFF | TGCGCCAGCAGCCAAGCCCGGCGGAACACTGAAGCTTTCTTT | TRBJ1-1 | - | - | TRBV4-3
CAWSASGQGRSPLHF | TGTGCCTGGAGTGCATCGGGACAGGGAAGATCACCCCTCCACTTT | TRBJ1-6 | TRBD1 | - | TRBV30
CASSKYRTEDTQYF | TGTGCCAGCAGTAAATATAGGACAGAAGATACGCAGTATTTT | TRBJ2-3 | - | - | TRBV6-5
CASSARWGYTF | TGTGCCAGCAGCGCTCGGTGGGGCTACACCTTC | TRBJ1-2 | - | - | TRBV9
CASSRGQGYEKLFF | TGTGCCAGCAGTCGAGGACAGGGTTATGAAAAACTGTTTTTT | TRBJ1-4 | TRBD1 | few | TRBV6-5
CASSQERGRAYIQYF | TGCGCCAGCAGCCAAGAGCGGGGGCGAGCTTACATTCAGTACTTC | TRBJ2-4 | - | once | TRBV4-1
CASSRRNTIYF | TGTGCCAGCAGTCGAAGAAACACCATATATTTT | TRBJ1-3 | - | - | TRBV28
CAWKVQSRTEAFF | TGTGCCTGGAAGGTACAAAGTCGGACTGAAGCTTTCTTT | TRBJ1-1 | - | - | TRBV30
CASSQGQGSNYGYTF | TGCGCCAGCAGCCAAGGACAGGGCAGTAACTATGGCTACACCTTC | TRBJ1-2 | TRBD1 | - | TRBV4-1
CASSEVGTSIYNEQFF | TGTGCCAGCAGTGAGGTCGGGACTAGCATATACAATGAGCAGTTCTTC | TRBJ2-1 | TRBD2 | - | TRBV2
CASTSGFSGNTIYF | TGTGCCAGCACGTCCGGCTTCTCTGGAAACACCATATATTTT | TRBJ1-3 | - | - | TRBV13
CASSDEGALQPQHF | TGTGCCAGCAGTGATGAGGGGGCCCTTCAGCCCCAGCATTTT | TRBJ1-5 | TRBD1 | - | TRBV6-1
CASSPGVTDTQYF | TGTGCCAGCTCTCCGGGGGTCACAGATACGCAGTATTTT | TRBJ2-3 | - | - | TRBV19
CASSLSQQGAGEQYF | TGTGCCAGCAGTTTATCACAACAGGGGGCGGGTGAGCAGTACTTC | TRBJ2-7 | TRBD1 | - | TRBV27
CASSLEGQNYGYTF | TGCGCCAGCAGCTTGGAAGGACAGAACTATGGCTACACCTTC | TRBJ1-2 | - | - | TRBV5-1
CASSEQGNTEAFF | TGTGCCAGCAGTGAACAGGGGAACACTGAAGCTTTCTTT | TRBJ1-1 | - | - | TRBV6-7
CASSPRGGRDSPLHF | TGTGCCAGCTCACCCAGGGGAGGTCGGGATTCACCCCTCCACTTT | TRBJ1-6 | - | - | TRBV18
CAWEDSGYTF | TGTGCCTGGGAAGATAGCGGCTACACCTTC | TRBJ1-2 | - | - | TRBV30
CASSRGTDFSPVDTQYF | TGTGCCAGCAGCAGAGGGACAGACTTCTCGCCGGTAGATACGCAGTATTTT | TRBJ2-3 | TRBD1 | - | TRBV5-4
CASSPLLSGGKNEQFF | TGTGCCAGTAGTCCCCTGTTGAGCGGGGGGAAGAATGAGCAGTTCTTC | TRBJ2-1 | TRBD2 | - | TRBV19
CASSSGGTGRKEYF | TGTGCCAGCAGTTCTGGGGGGACGGGTAGAAAGGAGTACTTC | TRBJ2-7 | - | - | TRBV28
CASSGGTASYGYTF | TGCGCCAGCAGCGGGGGGACCGCTTCCTATGGCTACACCTTC | TRBJ1-2 | - | - | TRBV5-1
CASSGTVNSGNTIYF | TGTGCCAGTAGTGGGACAGTTAACTCTGGAAACACCATATATTTT | TRBJ1-3 | TRBD1 | - | TRBV19
CASSQEWWAGLNYGYTF | TGTGCCAGCAGCCAAGAATGGTGGGCAGGCCTTAACTATGGCTACACCTTC | TRBJ1-2 | - | - | TRBV14
CASSQDGNYGYTF | TGTGCCAGCAGCCAGGACGGAAACTATGGCTACACCTTC | TRBJ1-2 | - | - | TRBV5-4
CASSPEPDRVYGYTF | TGCGCCAGCAGCCCCGAACCGGACAGGGTCTATGGCTACACCTTC | TRBJ1-2 | TRBD1 | once | TRBV5-1
CASSLSRGALVYEQYF | TGTGCCAGCAGCTTATCTCGAGGGGCCCTAGTATACGAGCAGTACTTC | TRBJ2-7 | - | - | TRBV7-2
CASSYRLEAFF | TGTGCCAGCAGTTACAGGCTTGAAGCTTTCTTT | TRBJ1-1 | - | few | TRBV6-5
CASSPTGVNTEAFF | TGTGCCAGCAGCCCGACAGGGGTAAACACTGAAGCTTTCTTT | TRBJ1-1 | TRBD1 | - | TRBV7-9
CAWGQGTGANVLTF | TGTGCCTGGGGACAGGGGACTGGGGCCAACGTCCTGACTTTC | TRBJ2-6 | TRBD1 | few | TRBV30
CASSPDRVDSYEQYF | TGTGCCAGTAGCCCGGACAGGGTGGACTCCTACGAGCAGTACTTC | TRBJ2-7 | TRBD1 | - | TRBV19
CASSFTGGRSQPQHF | TGTGCCAGCAGTTTCACCGGGGGTCGAAGCCAGCCCCAGCATTTT | TRBJ1-5 | - | - | TRBV27
CASSARDSDSYEQYF | TGTGCCAGCTCAGCCCGGGACAGCGATTCCTACGAGCAGTACTTC | TRBJ2-7 | TRBD1 | - | TRBV18
CASSRTGDGYTF | TGTGCCAGCAGCCGGACAGGGGATGGCTACACCTTC | TRBJ1-2 | TRBD1 | - | TRBV2
CASSEWRFGDNSPLHF | TGCGCCAGCAGTGAGTGGCGGTTTGGAGATAATTCACCCCTCCACTTT | TRBJ1-6 | - | - | TRBV10-2
CSVRSSPGQGSTDTQYF | TGCAGCGTGCGATCTTCGCCAGGACAGGGTAGCACAGATACGCAGTATTTT | TRBJ2-3 | TRBD1 | - | TRBV29-1
CASSLSVFGGPNTGELFF | TGCGCCAGCAGCTTGTCGGTCTTCGGGGGACCGAACACCGGGGAGCTGTTTTTT | TRBJ2-2 | - | - | TRBV5-1
CASSIDHRGGYGYTF | TGTGCCAGTAGTATAGACCACAGGGGAGGCTATGGCTACACCTTC | TRBJ1-2 | TRBD1 | - | TRBV19
CASSLEWGQSYGYTF | TGTGCCAGCAGCTTAGAATGGGGACAGTCCTATGGCTACACCTTC | TRBJ1-2 | TRBD1 | few | TRBV11-2
CASRVGLYGYTF | TGTGCCAGTAGAGTGGGGCTCTATGGCTACACCTTC | TRBJ1-2 | - | - | TRBV19
CASSPPDPRYTF | TGTGCCAGCAGCCCACCCGATCCTCGCTACACCTTC | TRBJ1-2 | - | - | TRBV7-2
CASSLASGTRMGEQFF | TGTGCCAGCAGCTTAGCTTCCGGGACTAGAATGGGTGAGCAGTTCTTC | TRBJ2-1 | TRBD2 | - | TRBV11-3
CSVEGPLNTEAFF | TGCAGCGTTGAGGGGCCCCTGAACACTGAAGCTTTCTTT | TRBJ1-1 | - | - | TRBV29-1